The TCR beta chain described here comes from a study of blood T cell repertoires in COVID-19. V was clipped by 5 bases and J by 6 bases, with 11 bases between them. This CDR3 has 12 residues. The germline CDR1 and CDR2 sequences are PRHDT and FYEKMQ (reference sequence). Here immunoSEQ multiplex PCR was the method, and the copy in TCRdb shows in-frame clones only, minus some. The sample carries 150,000 to 200,000 clones, approximately 83% recorded once. The genes are TRBV13 and TRBJ2-7, with D maybe TRBD1 (6 bases). What was sequenced was peripheral blood. This TCR came from a man between 60 and 75 years old with acute or convalescent COVID-19. In DNA form, the CDR3 reads TGTGCCAGCAGCGCGCCACAGGGCGAGCAGTACTTC. This sequence encodes CASSAPQGEQYF. Supplemented by reference TRBV13 and TRBJ2-7, the full variable domain reads AAGVIQSPRHLIKEKRETATLKCYPIPRHDTVYWYQQGPGQDPQFLISFYEKMQSDKGSIPDRFSAQQFSDYHSELNMSSLELGDSALYFCASSAPQGEQYFGPGTRLTVT.